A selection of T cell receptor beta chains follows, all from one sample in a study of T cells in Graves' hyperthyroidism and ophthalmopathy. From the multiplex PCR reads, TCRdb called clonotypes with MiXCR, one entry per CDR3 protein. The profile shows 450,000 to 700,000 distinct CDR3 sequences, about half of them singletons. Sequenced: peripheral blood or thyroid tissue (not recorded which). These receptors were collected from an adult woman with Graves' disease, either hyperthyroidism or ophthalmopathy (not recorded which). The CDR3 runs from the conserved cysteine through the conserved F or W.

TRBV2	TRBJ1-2	CASSEAGFGGYTF
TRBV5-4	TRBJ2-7	CASRPGTAGGTSYEQYF
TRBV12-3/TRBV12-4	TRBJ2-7	CASAPGLADYEQYF
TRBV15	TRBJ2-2	CATSRGLSGYAGELFF
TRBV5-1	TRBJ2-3	CASSLGILGGGSDTQYF
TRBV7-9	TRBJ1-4	CASRRPNEKLFF
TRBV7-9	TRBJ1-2	CASSLGSGGQRTSYGYTF
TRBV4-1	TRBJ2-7	CASSQVETRGTYEQYF
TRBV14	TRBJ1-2	CANTGQHYGYTF
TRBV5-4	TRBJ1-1	CASSLGERRGNTEAFF
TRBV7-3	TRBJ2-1	CASSILAGGPGEQFF
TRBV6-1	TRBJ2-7	CASRTGSYEQYF
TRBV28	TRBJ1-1	CASSLEQGAFGGTEAFF
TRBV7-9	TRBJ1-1	CASSEGDRKAFF